This TCR beta chain is from a study of blood T cell repertoires in COVID-19. This CDR3 is built from 16 residues. Germline lookup yields CDR1 MNHNS and CDR2 SASEGT. The V end lost 1 base, the J end lost 2 bases, and 11 bases lay between the germline ends. The data were produced by immunoSEQ multiplex PCR, yet TCRdb's version contains in-frame clones alone and is incomplete. Of 400,000 or so clones in the sample, more than 75% were seen once. The V gene is TRBV6-1, the J gene TRBJ2-2; D unresolved. The sequenced sample consisted of peripheral blood. The TCR sequence derives from a human donor in a cohort sampled during active COVID-19. Here the CDR3 reads CASSEGPIVNTGELFF. The DNA for the CDR3 is TGTGCCAGCAGTGAAGGCCCGATAGTCAACACCGGGGAGCTGTTTTTT.